This T cell receptor (beta chain) was identified during a study of blood T cell repertoires in COVID-19. Study summary: The United States, Italy and Spain were the sources of the acute and convalescent COVID-19 samples.

Original processing methods: Quantification of nucleated cells was approximated via reference gene primer amplification. Only in-frame clones appear in the TCRdb table, and some are missing; sequencing was by immunoSEQ multiplex PCR. The DNA gave D and trimming, while V, J and clone size come from that table. Here the sample spans a few hundred thousand clones, about 86% being singletons. V was clipped by 4 bases and J by 9 bases; unmatched bases: 5. Germline V lookup: CDR1 KGHDR, CDR2 SFDVKD. CDR3 length: 14 amino acids. Participants reported their clinical history, and cohort assignment relied on those reports.

This clonotype was obtained from a woman aged 40 to 55 with acute COVID-19. Material for sequencing was PBMCs or T cells enriched from blood (not recorded which). The chain recombines TRBV24-1 with TRBJ2-1; 10 bases are shared with TRBD2. The CDR3 coding sequence is TGTGCCACCAGTGACCCTAGCGGGAGTATTGAGCAGTTCTTC. The encoded protein is CATSDPSGSIEQFF.